The rows below give T cell receptor beta chains drawn from one sample of a study of cytomegalovirus exposure and HLA in healthy donors. Sequenced by immunoSEQ multiplex PCR; TCRdb stores in-frame clones only, minus some. This sample has approximately 100,000 clones, with approximately 85% found just once. Sequenced sample: PBMCs. These TCRs come from a man aged 30-40 years in good health and CMV-seronegative. The CDR3 runs from the conserved cysteine through the conserved F or W. Fields, in order: J gene, V gene, D gene, clone size, CDR3 protein, CDR3 DNA. D genes are given only for firm matches. Clone size, where shown, is once, few, many, or a class for clones that have expanded.

j_call: TRBJ2-3
v_call: TRBV6-4
d_call: TRBD1
clone_size: once
cdr3_aa: CASSERQGGADTQYF
cdr3_nt: TGTGCCAGCAGTGAGCGACAGGGGGGCGCAGATACGCAGTATTTT

j_call: TRBJ2-5
v_call: TRBV5-1
d_call: -
clone_size: -
cdr3_aa: CASSLPEETQYF
cdr3_nt: TGCGCCAGCAGCTTGCCTGAAGAGACCCAGTACTTC

j_call: TRBJ2-2
v_call: TRBV5-4
d_call: -
clone_size: -
cdr3_aa: CASSLSTKPTGELFF
cdr3_nt: TGTGCCAGCAGCTTGAGCACCAAACCCACCGGGGAGCTGTTTTTT

j_call: TRBJ2-2
v_call: TRBV4-3
d_call: -
clone_size: -
cdr3_aa: CASSQESADTGELFF
cdr3_nt: TGCGCCAGCAGCCAAGAAAGCGCTGACACCGGGGAGCTGTTTTTT

j_call: TRBJ2-2
v_call: TRBV5-1
d_call: -
clone_size: -
cdr3_aa: CASSLAQGINTGELFF
cdr3_nt: TGCGCCAGCAGCTTGGCGCAGGGTATAAACACCGGGGAGCTGTTTTTT

j_call: TRBJ2-7
v_call: TRBV27
d_call: -
clone_size: -
cdr3_aa: CASSLYTTAKLSYEQYF
cdr3_nt: TGTGCCAGCAGTCTATATACGACAGCGAAACTCTCCTACGAGCAGTACTTC

j_call: TRBJ2-3
v_call: TRBV9
d_call: -
clone_size: few
cdr3_aa: CASSVDQASTDTQYF
cdr3_nt: TGTGCCAGCAGCGTAGATCAGGCTAGCACAGATACGCAGTATTTT

j_call: TRBJ2-7
v_call: TRBV10-3
d_call: -
clone_size: -
cdr3_aa: CAIRDSSYEQYF
cdr3_nt: TGTGCCATCAGGGACAGCTCCTACGAGCAGTACTTC

j_call: TRBJ1-1
v_call: TRBV30
d_call: TRBD1
clone_size: once
cdr3_aa: CAWSVLRTGRLSTEAFF
cdr3_nt: TGTGCCTGGAGTGTACTCCGGACAGGGCGCTTGAGCACTGAAGCTTTCTTT

j_call: TRBJ2-2
v_call: TRBV7-2
d_call: TRBD1
clone_size: -
cdr3_aa: CASSFGDRVFTGELFF
cdr3_nt: TGTGCCAGCAGCTTCGGGGACAGGGTTTTTACCGGGGAGCTGTTTTTT

j_call: TRBJ2-3
v_call: TRBV30
d_call: -
clone_size: -
cdr3_aa: CAWSVSSFGDTQYF
cdr3_nt: TGTGCCTGGAGTGTATCTAGCTTCGGAGATACGCAGTATTTT

j_call: TRBJ1-2
v_call: TRBV19
d_call: TRBD1
clone_size: -
cdr3_aa: CASSIIQGNYGYTF
cdr3_nt: TGTGCCAGTAGTATTATACAGGGGAACTATGGCTACACCTTC

j_call: TRBJ2-7
v_call: TRBV7-8
d_call: -
clone_size: -
cdr3_aa: CASSSPGSAYEQYF
cdr3_nt: TGTGCCAGCAGCTCCCCGGGGTCCGCCTACGAGCAGTACTTC

j_call: TRBJ2-1
v_call: TRBV5-1
d_call: -
clone_size: -
cdr3_aa: CASSMQDSHNEQFF
cdr3_nt: TGCGCCAGCAGCATGCAGGACAGTCACAATGAGCAGTTCTTC

j_call: TRBJ1-4
v_call: TRBV11-2
d_call: -
clone_size: -
cdr3_aa: CASSRGGDGYNEKLFF
cdr3_nt: TGTGCCAGCAGCCGAGGCGGGGACGGATATAATGAAAAACTGTTTTTT

j_call: TRBJ1-3
v_call: TRBV5-1
d_call: -
clone_size: once
cdr3_aa: CASSLAPDPGNTIYF
cdr3_nt: TGCGCCAGCAGCTTGGCGCCAGATCCTGGAAACACCATATATTTT

j_call: TRBJ2-3
v_call: TRBV4-2
d_call: -
clone_size: -
cdr3_aa: CASSVEGLTDTQYF
cdr3_nt: TGTGCCAGCAGCGTTGAGGGCCTAACAGATACGCAGTATTTT

j_call: TRBJ2-2
v_call: TRBV6-5
d_call: -
clone_size: -
cdr3_aa: CASSATLENTGELFF
cdr3_nt: TGTGCCAGCAGTGCAACGTTAGAGAACACCGGGGAGCTGTTTTTT